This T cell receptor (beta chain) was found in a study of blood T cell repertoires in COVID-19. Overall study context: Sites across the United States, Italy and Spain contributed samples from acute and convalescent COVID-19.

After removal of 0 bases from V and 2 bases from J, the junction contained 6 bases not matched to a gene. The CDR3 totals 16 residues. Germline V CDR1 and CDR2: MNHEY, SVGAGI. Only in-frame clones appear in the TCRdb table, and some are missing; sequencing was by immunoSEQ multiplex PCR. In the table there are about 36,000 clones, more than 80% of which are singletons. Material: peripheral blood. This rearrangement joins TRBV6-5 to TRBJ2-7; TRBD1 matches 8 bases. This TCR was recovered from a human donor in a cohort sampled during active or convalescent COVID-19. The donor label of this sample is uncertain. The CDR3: CASSYSVTGDTYEQYF. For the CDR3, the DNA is TGTGCCAGCAGTTACTCGGTGACAGGGGATACCTACGAGCAGTACTTC.